This T cell receptor (beta chain) was observed in a study of T-cell memory formation after mild COVID-19. TCRdb re-called the 5' RACE reads with MiXCR, one entry per CDR3 protein. The sample has 350,000 to 450,000 distinct CDR3 sequences; more than 20% are singletons. Germline V gene data show CDR1 as SGHDN and CDR2 as FVKESK. The CDR3 runs to 15 residues. The ends lost 2 bases at V and 2 bases at J; junction bases unmatched: 2. The sequenced sample was PBMCs or a T cell subset sorted from them (not recorded which). The clonotype comes from an adult woman who had mild COVID-19 (a few samples of this study predate the infection). Cell type and time point are not known. The gene calls are TRBV14 and TRBJ2-1; the match to TRBD1 covers 8 bases. CDR3 region: CASSQRTGPYNEQFF. The CDR3, as DNA: TGTGCCAGCAGCCAACGGACAGGGCCCTACAATGAGCAGTTCTTC.